Below, 28 T cell receptor beta chains from the same sample are listed, as sequenced in a study of vaccination effects on CD4 cells after COVID-19. Sequencing was performed with immunoSEQ multiplex PCR; in TCRdb, only in-frame clones are kept and a portion is missing. The table includes around 50,000 clones, around 70% detected once. Antigens of these TCRs are unknown. Once cultured for approximately ten days, the cells underwent separation to obtain CD4+ T cells. The person was diagnosed with PCR-confirmed SARS-CoV-2 infection between March and December 2020. Each participant was administered two doses of either the BNT162b2 or the mRNA-1273 vaccine. This specimen was CD4+ T cells from PBMCs cultured without peptide, taken after COVID-19 vaccination. The receptors were gathered from a human donor who had a prior SARS-CoV-2 infection.

The chain links TRBV9 to TRBJ2-5; 8 bases are a match to TRBD2. The CDR3 loop spans 14 amino acids. V trimming: 3 bases; J trimming: 4 bases; junction bases outside the gene matches: 5. The germline gives CDR1 SGDLS, CDR2 YYNGEE. This chain's CDR3 is CASSATSAGETQYF. As DNA, the CDR3 is TGTGCCAGCAGCGCGACTAGCGCGGGAGAGACCCAGTACTTC. Together with reference TRBV9 and TRBJ2-5, the CDR3 gives the full variable domain: DSGVTQTPKHLITATGQRVTLRCSPRSGDLSVYWYQQSLDQGLQFLIQYYNGEERAKGNILERFSAQQFPDLHSELNLSSLELGDSALYFCASSATSAGETQYFGPGTRLLVL.

CDR3 bases: TGTGCCAGCAGCGCACGACTAGCGGGAGGCACAGATACGCAGTATTTT. This gives the protein CASSARLAGGTDTQYF. The rearrangement joins TRBV9 to TRBJ2-3, with 12 bases lining up with TRBD2. V dropped 3 bases and J dropped 1; count of bases not matched to a gene: 3. Looked up from germline, CDR1 is SGDLS and CDR2 is YYNGEE. This CDR3 is built from 16 residues.

The gene calls are TRBV9 and TRBJ2-5; 7 bases agree with TRBD1. In germline, CDR1 is SGDLS, CDR2 YYNGEE. V shed 3 bases and J 4 bases; nucleotides not matched to a gene: 3. CDR3 length: 13 residues. The chain's CDR3 is CASSDRGSETQYF. The CDR3 nucleotides read TGTGCCAGCAGCGACAGGGGTTCAGAGACCCAGTACTTC.

The chain uses TRBV9 and TRBJ2-1, with 8 bases aligning to TRBD1. Germline loops: CDR1 SGDLS, CDR2 YYNGEE. The CDR3 covers 15 residues. With 4 bases clipped from V and 7 bases from J, the junction kept 10 bases outside the gene matches. CDR3 sequence reads: CASSPRTGLVNEQFF. The DNA for the CDR3 is TGTGCCAGCAGCCCTCGGACAGGGTTGGTAAATGAGCAGTTCTTC.

The chain is built from TRBV11-1 and TRBJ1-6; tentatively, D is TRBD1 (6 bases). This CDR3 spans 13 amino acids. Trimming took off 6 bases at V and 9 bases at J, with 12 bases between the two ends. Germline lookup yields CDR1 SGHAT and CDR2 FQDESV (reference sequence). The CDR3 DNA is TGTGCCAGCAGTCGACTAGGGGGTTCACCCCTCCACTTT. Protein product: CASSRLGGSPLHF.

The rearrangement joins TRBV7-2 to TRBJ2-2; 7 nucleotides line up with TRBD2. Germline CDR1 SGHTA, CDR2 FQGNSA. The CDR3 is made up of 16 amino acids. V lost 1 base to trimming and J lost 4 bases; unmatched junction nucleotides: 6. CDR3 sequence (DNA): TGTGCCAGCAGCTTAGTTGGGAGGGCCGGCACCGGGGAGCTGTTTTTT. This gives the protein CASSLVGRAGTGELFF.

CDR3: CATSGSGGAITQYF. The DNA of the CDR3 is TGTGCCACCAGTGGTTCGGGTGGGGCGATTACGCAGTATTTT. The chain recombines TRBV24-1 with TRBJ2-3, with D maybe TRBD1 (5 bases). V lost 5 bases, J lost 8 bases, and 16 bases lay in between. The CDR3 length is 14 residues. Germline V gene lookup returns CDR1 KGHDR and CDR2 SFDVKD.

A word on this clone: Different DNA sequences within this sample yield the same CDR3. This rearrangement joins TRBV5-6 to TRBJ2-5, with D perhaps matching TRBD1 (6 bases). From germline, CDR1 is SGHDT and CDR2 YYEEEE. The CDR3 has 14 amino acids. V was clipped by 8 bases and J by 7 bases, with 21 bases between them. The chain's CDR3 is CASSPWDTLVTQYF. In DNA form, the CDR3 reads TGTGCCAGTAGCCCGTGGGACACCTTGGTGACCCAGTACTTC.

This chain connects TRBV5-1 to TRBJ2-6, with D unclear. Germline assignment: CDR1 SGHRS and CDR2 YFSETQ. The germline V and J ends were trimmed by 4 bases and 0 bases, with 11 bases remaining between them. The CDR3 extends over 16 amino acids. Here the CDR3 reads CASSIRARSGANVLTF. In DNA form, the CDR3 reads TGCGCCAGCAGCATACGCGCCCGCTCTGGGGCCAACGTCCTGACTTTC. Full variable domain (missing parts from reference TRBV5-1 and TRBJ2-6): KAGVTQTPRYLIKTRGQQVTLSCSPISGHRSVSWYQQTPGQGLQFLFEYFSETQRNKGNFPGRFSGRQFSNSRSEMNVSTLELGDSALYLCASSIRARSGANVLTFGAGSRLTVL.

The chain employs TRBV12-2 and TRBJ1-1; the table calls TRBD1, which could not be checked here. TRBV12-2 represents a pseudogene. This CDR3 comprises 17 residues. This CDR3 reads CASRLVIRTGMNTEAFF. CDR3 DNA sequence: TGTGCAAGTCGCTTAGTAATTCGGACAGGGATGAACACTGAAGCTTTCTTT.

CDR3 sequence reads: CASSFQNTGELFF. The CDR3 DNA sequence: TGCGCCAGCAGCTTTCAGAACACCGGGGAGCTGTTTTTT. The genes are TRBV5-1 and TRBJ2-2; D remains unclear. CDR1 is SGHRS, CDR2 YFSETQ, per germline. Deletions cut 2 bases from V and 1 base from J, with 3 bases between. The CDR3 has 13 amino acids. Variable domain in full (rest from reference TRBV5-1 and TRBJ2-2): KAGVTQTPRYLIKTRGQQVTLSCSPISGHRSVSWYQQTPGQGLQFLFEYFSETQRNKGNFPGRFSGRQFSNSRSEMNVSTLELGDSALYLCASSFQNTGELFFGEGSRLTVL.

The rearrangement links TRBV7-2 to TRBJ2-7, with 10 bases aligning to TRBD1. CDR3 length: 13 amino acids. Germline assignment: CDR1 SGHTA and CDR2 FQGNSA. With V trimmed by 5 bases and J by 6 bases, 4 bases remained unmatched. CDR3 in DNA: TGTGCCAGCAGCAGACAGGGGGCGGGCGAGCAGTACTTC. Protein product: CASSRQGAGEQYF.

J is TRBJ2-4 and V is TRBV2; D gene ambiguous. V was pared by 5 bases and J by 0 bases, with 11 bases between. The CDR3 has 15 residues. Germline CDR1 and CDR2: SNHLY and FYNNEI. Here the CDR3 DNA reads TGTGCCAGCAGTCTACAGCTGAAAGCCAAAAACATTCAGTACTTC. It translates to CASSLQLKAKNIQYF. The complete variable domain, with remaining parts taken from reference TRBV2 and TRBJ2-4, reads EPEVTQTPSHQVTQMGQEVILRCVPISNHLYFYWYRQILGQKVEFLVSFYNNEISEKSEIFDDQFSVERPDGSNFTLKIRSTKLEDSAMYFCASSLQLKAKNIQYFGAGTRLSVL.

This clone was counted only a few times. The genes are TRBV30 and TRBJ2-1, with TRBD1 identical over 7 bases. The trim removed 1 base at V and 8 bases at J, leaving 8 bases unmatched. The CDR3 covers 14 residues. CDR1 and CDR2 from the germline V gene are GTSNPN and SVGIG (reference sequence). The CDR3, as DNA: TGTGCCTGGAGTGCAAGAGGGGGCGGGCATGAGCAGTTCTTC. Amino acids: CAWSARGGGHEQFF.

This clone was seen just once. The V gene is TRBV7-2, the J gene TRBJ2-5; the match to TRBD2 covers 15 bases. Germline lookup yields CDR1 SGHTA and CDR2 FQGNSA. The CDR3 totals 13 residues. V lost 10 bases, J lost 5 bases, and 2 bases stayed unmatched. The CDR3 sequence is CATGLAGGETQYF. The CDR3 bases are TGTGCCACAGGACTAGCGGGGGGGGAGACCCAGTACTTC. The full variable domain, with the rest looked up from reference TRBV7-2 and TRBJ2-5, is GAGVSQSPSNKVTEKGKDVELRCDPISGHTALYWYRQSLGQGLEFLIYFQGNSAPDKSGLPSDRFSAERTGGSVSTLTIQRTQQEDSAVYLCATGLAGGETQYFGPGTRLLVL.

The genes are TRBV5-1 and TRBJ2-1; 13 bases are shared with TRBD2. The CDR3 runs to 15 residues. With V trimmed by 4 bases and J by 5 bases, 3 bases remained unmatched. Germline CDR1 is SGHRS and CDR2 is YFSETQ. Written as DNA, the CDR3 is TGCGCCAGCAGCAGCGGGACTAGCGGGAACAATGAGCAGTTCTTC. This sequence encodes CASSSGTSGNNEQFF.

This chain connects TRBV12-3 or TRBV12-4 to TRBJ1-2; a possible D gene is TRBD1 (5 bases). V lost 4 bases and J lost 8, with 11 bases in between. There are 12 residues in the CDR3. The CDR3: CASSSQGTGYTF. Here the CDR3 DNA reads TGTGCCAGCAGTTCGCAGGGAACCGGCTACACCTTC.

Remarks on this clone: A junction end diverges from the germline sequence, so it may reflect a read error. The chain has TRBV6-6 and TRBJ2-1, with D perhaps given as TRBD1 or TRBD2 (5 bases each). The CDR3 extends over 15 amino acids. The germline V gene encodes CDR1 MNHNY and CDR2 SVGAGI (reference sequence). CDR3 in DNA: TGTGCCAGCACTTACCGGGACGGACAAGGGGATGAGCAGTTCTTC. This gives the protein CASTYRDGQGDEQFF.

The rearrangement uses TRBV7-8 and TRBJ1-1; unclear D gene. Trimming shortened V by 3 bases and J by 2 bases, and 7 bases separated the two germline ends. CDR3 size: 13 residues. Germline CDR1 reads SGHVS; CDR2 reads FQNEAQ. CDR3 sequence reads: CASSFSGNTEAFF. As DNA, the CDR3 is TGTGCCAGCAGCTTCTCGGGAAACACTGAAGCTTTCTTT. Drawing the rest from reference TRBV7-8 and TRBJ1-1, the complete variable domain is GAGVSQSPRYKVAKRGQDVALRCDPISGHVSLFWYQQALGQGPEFLTYFQNEAQLDKSGLPSDRFFAERPEGSVSTLKIQRTQQEDSAVYLCASSFSGNTEAFFGQGTRLTVV.

The chain employs TRBV7-2 and TRBJ2-1; TRBD2 agrees at 13 bases. Germline CDR1 reads SGHTA; CDR2 reads FQGNSA. Germline trimming cut 5 bases from V and 10 bases from J; bases unmatched to any gene: 8. CDR3 length: 15 residues. The CDR3: CASSLGLAGYWEQFF. Written as DNA, the CDR3 is TGTGCCAGCAGCCTGGGACTAGCGGGATACTGGGAGCAGTTCTTC.

The CDR3 DNA follows: TGTGCCAGCAGTTTAGCCCAGACTAGCGCCTCCTACAATGAGCAGTTCTTC. It codes for CASSLAQTSASYNEQFF. The chain is built from TRBV27 and TRBJ2-1; 8 bases align to TRBD2. There are 17 residues in the CDR3. Per germline, CDR1 MNHEY and CDR2 SMNVEV (reference sequence). Trimming at V came to 2 bases and at J to 0 bases, leaving 6 bases not matched to a gene.

In its sample, this clone was seen a few times. CDR3 region: CASSTTSGSNSGANVLTF. In DNA, the CDR3 is TGTGCCAGTAGTACAACTAGCGGGAGTAACTCTGGGGCCAACGTCCTGACTTTC. This chain connects TRBV19 to TRBJ2-6, with 11 bases fitting TRBD2. Germline assignment: CDR1 LNHDA and CDR2 SQIVND (reference sequence). V was pared by 4 bases and J by 0 bases, with 5 bases of the junction left unmatched. The length of the CDR3 is 18 residues. Complete variable domain (other parts from reference TRBV19 and TRBJ2-6): DGGITQSPKYLFRKEGQNVTLSCEQNLNHDAMYWYRQDPGQGLRLIYYSQIVNDFQKGDIAEGYSVSREKKESFPLTVTSAQKNPTAFYLCASSTTSGSNSGANVLTFGAGSRLTVL.

The genes are TRBV2 and TRBJ2-1, with D unclear. V lost 3 bases, J lost 9 bases, and 12 bases lay in between. CDR3 length: 13 residues. Per germline, CDR1 SNHLY and CDR2 FYNNEI. CDR3 in DNA: TGTGCCAGCAGTGAGCGGCCATGGGGTGAGCAGTTCTTC. Translating gives CASSERPWGEQFF.

The chain has TRBV27 and TRBJ1-2; D perhaps matches TRBD1 (6 bases). The CDR3 consists of 16 residues. Trimming cost V 2 bases and J 4 bases, with 17 bases left between them. Germline CDR1 is MNHEY and CDR2 is SMNVEV (reference sequence). The CDR3 is CASSLSWQGRSYGYTF. The CDR3 bases are TGTGCCAGCAGTTTAAGCTGGCAGGGGAGGAGCTATGGCTACACCTTC.

This clone was counted between two and nine times. The gene calls are TRBV5-1 and TRBJ1-2, with D uncertain. Trimming took off 3 bases at V and 1 base at J, with 13 bases between the two ends. The CDR3 extends over 15 amino acids. CDR1 SGHRS and CDR2 YFSETQ come from the germline V gene. CDR3 DNA: TGCGCCAGCAGCTCCCGCGGCCACCTTAACTATGGCTACACCTTC. As protein: CASSSRGHLNYGYTF.

The gene calls are TRBV7-9 and TRBJ2-7; 9 positions agree with TRBD1. Germline V gives CDR1 SEHNR, CDR2 FQNEAQ (reference sequence). Losses at the gene ends were 5 bases for V and 5 bases for J; bases not matched to a gene: 1. This CDR3 region has 12 residues. DNA for the CDR3: TGTGCCAGCAGCGGGACAGGGAACGAGCAGTACTTC. Translating it yields CASSGTGNEQYF.

The rearrangement joins TRBV9 to TRBJ1-2; D ambiguous. The CDR3 is 16 residues long. The germline V and J ends were trimmed by 0 bases and 4 bases, with 16 bases remaining between them. Germline V CDR1 and CDR2: SGDLS, YYNGEE. The CDR3 region is CASSVGFGFLGYGYTF. Written as DNA, the CDR3 is TGTGCCAGCAGCGTAGGATTCGGCTTCCTAGGCTATGGCTACACCTTC.

This chain connects TRBV27 to TRBJ1-5; TRBD1 might be the D (5 bases). Germline-derived CDR1 and CDR2 are MNHEY and SMNVEV (reference sequence). CDR3 length: 15 residues. V was clipped by 3 bases and J by 1 base, with 10 bases between them. The CDR3 region has the DNA TGTGCCAGCAGTTTCATTTCAGGGAGCAATCAGCCCCAGCATTTT. Translating it yields CASSFISGSNQPQHF.